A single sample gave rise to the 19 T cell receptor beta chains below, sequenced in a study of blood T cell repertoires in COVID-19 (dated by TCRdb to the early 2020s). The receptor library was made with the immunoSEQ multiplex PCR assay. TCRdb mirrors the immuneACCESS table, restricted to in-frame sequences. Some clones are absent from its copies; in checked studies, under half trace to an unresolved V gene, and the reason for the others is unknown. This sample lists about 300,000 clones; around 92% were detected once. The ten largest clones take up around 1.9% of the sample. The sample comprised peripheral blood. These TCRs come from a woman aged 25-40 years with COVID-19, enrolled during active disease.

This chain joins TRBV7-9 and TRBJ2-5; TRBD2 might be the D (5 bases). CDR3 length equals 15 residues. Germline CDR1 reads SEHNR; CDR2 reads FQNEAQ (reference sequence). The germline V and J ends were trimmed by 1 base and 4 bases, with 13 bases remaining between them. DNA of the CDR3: TGTGCCAGCAGCTTAGGATGGTCGGCGGGAGAGACCCAGTACTTC. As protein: CASSLGWSAGETQYF.

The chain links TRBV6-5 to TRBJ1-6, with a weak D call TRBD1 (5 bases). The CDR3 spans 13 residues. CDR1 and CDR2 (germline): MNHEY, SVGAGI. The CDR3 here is CASAVGVNSPLHF. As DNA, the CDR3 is TGTGCTTCTGCTGTAGGGGTTAATTCACCCCTCCACTTT.

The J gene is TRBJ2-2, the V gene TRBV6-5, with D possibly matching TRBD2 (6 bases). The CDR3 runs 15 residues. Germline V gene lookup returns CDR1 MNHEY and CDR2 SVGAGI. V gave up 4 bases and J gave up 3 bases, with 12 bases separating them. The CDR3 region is CASSWTKHDTGELFF. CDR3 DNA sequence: TGTGCCAGCAGTTGGACTAAACATGACACCGGGGAGCTGTTTTTT.

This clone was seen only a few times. CDR3: CASRNRVRGTEAFF. For the CDR3, the DNA is TGTGCCAGCAGAAACAGGGTTCGGGGCACTGAAGCTTTCTTT. V gene TRBV6-5 combines with J gene TRBJ1-1; maybe TRBD1 (6 bases). V was trimmed by 6 bases and J by 4 bases, leaving 15 bases between them. This CDR3 is built from 14 residues. Per germline, CDR1 MNHEY and CDR2 SVGAGI.

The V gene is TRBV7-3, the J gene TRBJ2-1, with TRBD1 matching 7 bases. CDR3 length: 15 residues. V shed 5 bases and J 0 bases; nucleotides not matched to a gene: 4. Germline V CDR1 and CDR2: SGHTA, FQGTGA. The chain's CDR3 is CASSPGTDSYNEQFF. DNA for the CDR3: TGTGCCAGCAGCCCCGGGACAGACTCCTACAATGAGCAGTTCTTC.

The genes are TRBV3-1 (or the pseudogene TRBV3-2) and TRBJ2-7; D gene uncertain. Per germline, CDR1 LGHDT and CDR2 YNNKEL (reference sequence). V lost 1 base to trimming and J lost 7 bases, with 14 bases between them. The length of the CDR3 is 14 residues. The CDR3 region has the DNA TGTGCCAGCAGCCAAGGATTAGGTTTGAGGGAGCAGTACTTC. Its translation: CASSQGLGLREQYF.

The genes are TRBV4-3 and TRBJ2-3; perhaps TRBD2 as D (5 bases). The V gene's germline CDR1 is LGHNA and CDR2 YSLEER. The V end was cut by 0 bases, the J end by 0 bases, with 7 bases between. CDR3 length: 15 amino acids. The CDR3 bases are TGCGCCAGCAGCCAAGATTCGGGAAGCACAGATACGCAGTATTTT. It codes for CASSQDSGSTDTQYF.

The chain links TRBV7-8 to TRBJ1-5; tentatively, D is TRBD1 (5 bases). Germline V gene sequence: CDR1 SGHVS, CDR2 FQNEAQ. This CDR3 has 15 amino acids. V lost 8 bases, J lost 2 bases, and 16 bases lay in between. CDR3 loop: CASGSAGLGNQPQHF. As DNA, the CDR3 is TGTGCCAGCGGTTCGGCAGGGTTGGGCAATCAGCCCCAGCATTTT.

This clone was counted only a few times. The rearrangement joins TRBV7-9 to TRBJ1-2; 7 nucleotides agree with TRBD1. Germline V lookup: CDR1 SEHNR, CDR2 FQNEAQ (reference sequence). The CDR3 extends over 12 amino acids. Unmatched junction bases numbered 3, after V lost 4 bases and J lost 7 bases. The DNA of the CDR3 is TGTGCCAGCAGCTCAAGACAGGGTGGCTACACCTTC. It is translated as CASSSRQGGYTF.

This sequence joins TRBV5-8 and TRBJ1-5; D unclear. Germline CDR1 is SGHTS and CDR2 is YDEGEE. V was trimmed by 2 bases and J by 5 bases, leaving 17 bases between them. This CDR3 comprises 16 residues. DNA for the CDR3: TGTGCCAGCAGCTTTCACCTCGGAGAGGTATATCAGCCCCAGCATTTT. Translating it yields CASSFHLGEVYQPQHF.

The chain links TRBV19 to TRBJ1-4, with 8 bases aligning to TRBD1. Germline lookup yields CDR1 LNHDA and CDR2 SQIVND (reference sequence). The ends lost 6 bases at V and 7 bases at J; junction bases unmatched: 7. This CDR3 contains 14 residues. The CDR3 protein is CASRDREDFEKLFF. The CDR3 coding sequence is TGTGCCAGTAGGGACAGGGAGGATTTTGAAAAACTGTTTTTT.

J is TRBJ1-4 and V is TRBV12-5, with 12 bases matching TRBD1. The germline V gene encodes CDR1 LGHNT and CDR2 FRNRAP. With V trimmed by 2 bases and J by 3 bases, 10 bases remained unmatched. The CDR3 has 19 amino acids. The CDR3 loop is CASGLLWDRGPRANEKLFF. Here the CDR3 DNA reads TGTGCTAGTGGTTTGTTGTGGGACAGGGGGCCTCGGGCTAATGAAAAACTGTTTTTT.

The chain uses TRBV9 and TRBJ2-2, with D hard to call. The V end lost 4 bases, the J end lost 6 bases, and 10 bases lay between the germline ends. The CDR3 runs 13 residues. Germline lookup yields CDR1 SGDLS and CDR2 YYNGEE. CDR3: CASSSGFAGELFF. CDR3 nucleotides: TGTGCCAGCAGCTCGGGTTTCGCCGGGGAGCTGTTTTTT.

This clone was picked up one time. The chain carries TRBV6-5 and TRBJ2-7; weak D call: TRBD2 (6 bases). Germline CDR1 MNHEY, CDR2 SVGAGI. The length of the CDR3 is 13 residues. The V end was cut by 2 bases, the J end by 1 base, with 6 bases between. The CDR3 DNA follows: TGTGCCAGCAGTTACGGGGGGTCCTACGAGCAGTACTTC. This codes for CASSYGGSYEQYF.

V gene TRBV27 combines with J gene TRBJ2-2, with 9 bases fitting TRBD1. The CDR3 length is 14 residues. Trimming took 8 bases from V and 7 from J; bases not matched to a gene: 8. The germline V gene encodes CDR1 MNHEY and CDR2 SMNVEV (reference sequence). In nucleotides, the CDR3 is TGTGCCAGCGGACAGGGGATAGGGGGCGGGGAGCTGTTTTTT. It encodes CASGQGIGGGELFF.

CDR3 DNA sequence: TGTGCCAGCAGCCAAGATGGACTAGCGGGGGCGAACACCGGGGAGCTGTTTTTT. Translating gives CASSQDGLAGANTGELFF. The rearrangement links TRBV3-1 (or the pseudogene TRBV3-2) to TRBJ2-2; TRBD2 aligns across 13 bases. The CDR3 sequence is 18 residues long. Germline V gene lookup returns CDR1 LGHDT and CDR2 YNNKEL (reference sequence). V dropped 0 bases and J dropped 0; count of bases not matched to a gene: 1.

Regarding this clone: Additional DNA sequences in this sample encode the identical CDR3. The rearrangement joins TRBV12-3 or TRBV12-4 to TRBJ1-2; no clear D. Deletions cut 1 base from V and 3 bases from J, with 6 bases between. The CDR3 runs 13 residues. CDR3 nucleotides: TGTGCCAGCAGTTTAGGGTCAGACTATGGCTACACCTTC. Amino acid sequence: CASSLGSDYGYTF.

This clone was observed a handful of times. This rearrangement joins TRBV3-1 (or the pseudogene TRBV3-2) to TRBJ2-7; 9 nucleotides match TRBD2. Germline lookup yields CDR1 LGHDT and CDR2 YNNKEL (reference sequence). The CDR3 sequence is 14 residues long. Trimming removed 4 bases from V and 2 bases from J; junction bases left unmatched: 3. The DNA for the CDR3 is TGTGCCAGCAGCCCAGGCGGGGGGGCCTACGAGCAGTACGTC. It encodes CASSPGGGAYEQYV.

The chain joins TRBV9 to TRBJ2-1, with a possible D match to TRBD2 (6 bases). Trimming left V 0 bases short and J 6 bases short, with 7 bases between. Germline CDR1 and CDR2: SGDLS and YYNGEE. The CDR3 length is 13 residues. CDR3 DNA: TGTGCCAGCAGCGTAGAGGGAGGCAATGAGCAGTTCTTC. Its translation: CASSVEGGNEQFF.